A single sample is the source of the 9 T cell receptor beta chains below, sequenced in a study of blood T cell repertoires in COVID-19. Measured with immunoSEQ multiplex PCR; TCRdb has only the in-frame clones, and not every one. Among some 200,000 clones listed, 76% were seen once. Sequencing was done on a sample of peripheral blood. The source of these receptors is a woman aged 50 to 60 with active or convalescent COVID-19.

The CDR3 DNA follows: TGCAGCGTTCGGAGGGAGTCGGATACGCAGTATTTT. This sequence encodes CSVRRESDTQYF. J is TRBJ2-3 and V is TRBV29-1; D possibly corresponds to TRBD2 (6 bases). V dropped 5 bases and J dropped 6 bases, with 12 bases sitting between them. Germline values: CDR1 SQVTM, CDR2 ANQGSEA. The CDR3 spans 12 residues.

DNA for the CDR3: TGTGCCAGCAGTTGGGGGGGGGTCTACACCGGGGAGCTGTTTTTT. The encoded protein is CASSWGGVYTGELFF. The V and J genes are TRBV6-2 or TRBV6-3 and TRBJ2-2; 7 bases fit TRBD2. V gave up 4 bases and J gave up 3 bases; unmatched junction bases: 5. This CDR3 contains 15 residues. The germline V gene encodes CDR1 MNHEY and CDR2 SVGEGT.

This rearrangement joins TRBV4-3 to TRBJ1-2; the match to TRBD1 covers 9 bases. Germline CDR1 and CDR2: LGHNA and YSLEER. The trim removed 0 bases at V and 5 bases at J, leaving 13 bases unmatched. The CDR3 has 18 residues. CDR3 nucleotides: TGCGCCAGCAGCCAAGATGCCCCGGGGACAGGGAATTGGTATGGCTACACCTTC. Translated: CASSQDAPGTGNWYGYTF.

CDR3 loop: CSVGQGLMDTEAFF. CDR3 DNA: TGCAGCGTTGGACAGGGCTTGATGGACACTGAAGCTTTCTTT. The chain combines TRBV29-1 with TRBJ1-1; TRBD1 matches 7 bases. Germline V gene lookup returns CDR1 SQVTM and CDR2 ANQGSEA. CDR3 length equals 14 residues. The J segment lost 3 bases and the V segment lost 4 bases, leaving 8 bases of the junction unmatched.

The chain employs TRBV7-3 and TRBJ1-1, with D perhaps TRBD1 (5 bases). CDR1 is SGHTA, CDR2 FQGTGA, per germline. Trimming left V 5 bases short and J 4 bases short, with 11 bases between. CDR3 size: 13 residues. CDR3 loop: CASSPGGITEAFF. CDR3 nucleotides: TGTGCCAGCAGCCCGGGGGGGATCACTGAAGCTTTCTTT. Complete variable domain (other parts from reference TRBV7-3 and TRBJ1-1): GAGVSQTPSNKVTEKGKYVELRCDPISGHTALYWYRQSLGQGPEFLIYFQGTGAADDSGLPNDRFFAVRPEGSVSTLKIQRTERGDSAVYLCASSPGGITEAFFGQGTRLTVV.

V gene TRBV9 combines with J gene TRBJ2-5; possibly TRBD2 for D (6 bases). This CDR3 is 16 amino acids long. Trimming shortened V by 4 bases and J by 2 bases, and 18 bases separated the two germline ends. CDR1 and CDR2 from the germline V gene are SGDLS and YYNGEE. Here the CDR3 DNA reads TGTGCCAGCAGCCCCTCCCTACAGGAGGGTCAAGAGACCCAGTACTTC. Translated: CASSPSLQEGQETQYF.

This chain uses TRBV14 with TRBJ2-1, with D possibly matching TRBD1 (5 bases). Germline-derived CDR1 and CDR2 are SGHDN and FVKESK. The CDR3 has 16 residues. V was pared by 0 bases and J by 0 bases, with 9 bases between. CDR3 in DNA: TGTGCCAGCAGCCAAGAAACAGGTAGCTCCTACAATGAGCAGTTCTTC. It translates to CASSQETGSSYNEQFF.

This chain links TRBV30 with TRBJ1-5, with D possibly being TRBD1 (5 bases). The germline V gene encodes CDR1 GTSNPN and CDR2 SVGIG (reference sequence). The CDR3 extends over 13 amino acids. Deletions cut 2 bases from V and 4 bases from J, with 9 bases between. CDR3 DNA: TGTGCCTGGAGTTACCAGGGTAATCAGCCCCAGCATTTT. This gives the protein CAWSYQGNQPQHF.

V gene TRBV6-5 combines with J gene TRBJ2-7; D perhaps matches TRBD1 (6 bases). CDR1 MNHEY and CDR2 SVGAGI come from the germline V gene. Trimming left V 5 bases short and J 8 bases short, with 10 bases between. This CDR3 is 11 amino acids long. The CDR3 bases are TGTGCCAGCAGTCCGACAGGCAAGCAGTACTTC. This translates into CASSPTGKQYF.